This passage covers 9 T cell receptor beta chains from one sample sequenced in a study of shared clonotypes between healthy human individuals. TCRdb's table, derived via immunoSEQ multiplex PCR, lists solely in-frame clones and lacks some. There are about a million clones in the sample; approximately 80% occur only once, and almost 0.9% lies in the top ten. Sequences were obtained from memory CD4+ T cells from PBMCs. As for subset: CD45RA-negative fraction. These receptors were taken from a man younger than 35 in good health. Some clones in this sample may be carry-over from other donors' samples.

This rearrangement joins TRBV28 to TRBJ1-5; D is unclear. V was shortened by 1 base and J by 4 bases, with 2 bases between the two germline ends. Germline assignment: CDR1 MDHEN and CDR2 SYDVKM. This CDR3 comprises 12 residues. CDR3 DNA sequence: TGTGCCAGCAGTTTATTTAATCAGCCCCAGCATTTT. It is translated as CASSLFNQPQHF.

This chain connects TRBV2 to TRBJ2-7, with D possibly matching TRBD1 (7 bases). The CDR3 totals 14 residues. The V end was cut by 10 bases, the J end by 2 bases, with 18 bases between. CDR1 is SNHLY, CDR2 FYNNEI, per germline. DNA for the CDR3: TGTGCCATCAGCAGGGGGGCTACCACCTACGAGCAGTACTTC. Translated, it gives CAISRGATTYEQYF.

The sample holds a few counts of this clone. The V and J genes are TRBV25-1 and TRBJ2-2, with D perhaps being TRBD1 or TRBD2 (6 bases each). Germline lookup yields CDR1 MGHDK and CDR2 SYGVNS. There are 15 residues in the CDR3. V lost 3 bases and J lost 6, with 14 bases in between. The CDR3, as DNA: TGTGCCAGCAGTGATGCGGGACACCCCTCCGGGGAGCTGTTTTTT. Its translation: CASSDAGHPSGELFF.

V is TRBV5-4 and J is TRBJ2-4; either TRBD1 or TRBD2 may supply D (5 bases each). The CDR3 has 15 residues. CDR1 is SGHNT and CDR2 is YYREEE in the germline V gene (reference sequence). The V end lost 3 bases, the J end lost 5 bases, and 15 bases lay between the germline ends. Here the CDR3 DNA reads TGTGCCAGCAGCTCACGTGATGGGGGACAAAACATTCAGTACTTC. It is translated as CASSSRDGGQNIQYF.

The chain combines TRBV7-3 with TRBJ2-7, with 7 bases identical to TRBD1. This CDR3 is built from 15 residues. Germline V gene lookup returns CDR1 SGHTA and CDR2 FQGTGA. The J segment lost 5 bases and the V segment lost 4 bases, leaving 11 bases of the junction unmatched. The CDR3, as DNA: TGTGCCAGCAGCTCGAATCCGGGACAGTCGGACGAGCAGTACTTC. Translation gives CASSSNPGQSDEQYF.

As concerns this clone: Mismatch with germline at one junction end may stem from a read error. The chain joins TRBV7-9 to TRBJ1-2; D remains unclear. The CDR3 consists of 12 residues. Germline V gene sequence: CDR1 SEHNR, CDR2 FQNEAQ (reference sequence). CDR3 nucleotides: TGTGCCAGCAGCTCCCAACCTTATGGCCACACCTTC. This translates into CASSSQPYGHTF.

This clone was detected once. The chain employs TRBV30 and TRBJ2-7; D is uncertain. V was shortened by 3 bases and J by 2 bases, with 8 bases between the two germline ends. The CDR3 is made up of 12 amino acids. Germline lookup yields CDR1 GTSNPN and CDR2 SVGIG (reference sequence). The CDR3 spells CAWSGLTYEQYF. CDR3 coding DNA: TGTGCCTGGAGCGGTCTTACCTACGAGCAGTACTTC.

CDR3 in amino acids: CASSVASSGSGENEQFF. The CDR3 DNA sequence: TGTGCCAGCAGCGTAGCGAGCAGCGGGAGTGGTGAGAATGAGCAGTTCTTC. The J gene is TRBJ2-1, the V gene TRBV9, with 8 bases that match TRBD2. Germline-derived CDR1 and CDR2 are SGDLS and YYNGEE. The CDR3 has 17 amino acids. V trimming: 0 bases; J trimming: 7 bases; junction bases outside the gene matches: 12. The complete variable domain, with remaining parts taken from reference TRBV9 and TRBJ2-1, reads DSGVTQTPKHLITATGQRVTLRCSPRSGDLSVYWYQQSLDQGLQFLIQYYNGEERAKGNILERFSAQQFPDLHSELNLSSLELGDSALYFCASSVASSGSGENEQFFGPGTRLTVL.

The gene calls are TRBV10-1 and TRBJ1-3; unclear D gene. Deletions cut 10 bases from V and 0 bases from J, with 16 bases between. Per the germline V gene, CDR1 is WNHNN and CDR2 is SYGVQD (reference sequence). The CDR3 spans 15 residues. As DNA, the CDR3 is TGCGCCATCCGACGGAGGGTGGGCTCTGGAAACACCATATATTTT. Translation: CAIRRRVGSGNTIYF.